The T cell receptor beta chain described here comes from a study of preoperative IRX-2 immunotherapy in early breast cancer. Here immunoSEQ multiplex PCR was the method, and the copy in TCRdb shows in-frame clones only, minus some. The data contain some 5,100 clones, roughly 69% of them seen just once; the ten biggest clones take up 11%. CDR1 KGHSH and CDR2 LQKENI come from the germline V gene. The CDR3 extends over 16 amino acids. The V end was cut by 0 bases, the J end by 4 bases, with 13 bases between. Documented treatment: preoperative locoregional IRX-2 cytokine immunotherapy. The TCR originated in a human donor with breast cancer. Specimen: tumor tissue, collected before IRX-2 immunotherapy. This sequence joins TRBV18 and TRBJ2-1; D possibly uses TRBD1 or TRBD2 (5 bases each). The CDR3 bases are TGTGCCAGCTCACCACCGAGGGGAGAGAGGTACAATGAGCAGTTCTTC. Amino acid sequence: CASSPPRGERYNEQFF. Looking up the rest from reference TRBV18 and TRBJ2-1 gives the full variable domain: NAGVMQNPRHLVRRRGQEARLRCSPMKGHSHVYWYRQLPEEGLKFMVYLQKENIIDESGMPKERFSAEFPKEGPSILRIQQVVRGDSAAYFCASSPPRGERYNEQFFGPGTRLTVL.